This T cell receptor beta chain was found in a study of blood T cell repertoires in COVID-19. At the level of the study: Samples of COVID-19 (acute and convalescent) were obtained from the United States, Italy and Spain. From T cells, B-cell-depleted T cells, or PBMCs came the material, which was cDNA or gDNA.

Original processing methods: Quantification of nucleated cells was approximated via reference gene primer amplification. Method: immunoSEQ multiplex PCR; TCRdb's copy keeps in-frame clones and lacks some. For V, J and clone size, that table is used; D and trimming come from the DNA. The data contain about 170,000 clones, 86% of them singletons. Sequencing used peripheral blood. The source of this sequence is a woman older than 75 in a cohort sampled during active or convalescent COVID-19.

The CDR3 protein is CTGGTADTQYF. CDR3 coding DNA: TGCACCGGTGGGACAGCAGATACGCAGTATTTT. J is TRBJ2-3 and V is TRBV29-1; 7 bases match TRBD1. From germline, CDR1 is SQVTM and CDR2 ANQGSEA. The CDR3 is 11 residues long.